Presented here are 8 T cell receptor beta chains from one specimen sequenced in a study of cytomegalovirus exposure and HLA in healthy donors. Repertoires were generated with immunoSEQ multiplex PCR, while TCRdb's copy carries only in-frame clones and drops some. The sample holds more than 95,000 clones, around 87% seen once. Input material: PBMCs. The receptor source for this set is a young woman in good health and CMV-seropositive.

This chain joins TRBV5-4 and TRBJ1-2; D uncertain. Germline V gene lookup returns CDR1 SGHNT and CDR2 YYREEE (reference sequence). V lost 4 bases, J lost 1 base, and 17 bases lay in between. This CDR3 is 16 amino acids long. CDR3 residues: CASSPGGGLGNYGYTF. The CDR3 nucleotides read TGTGCCAGCAGCCCCGGTGGAGGGCTGGGTAACTATGGCTACACCTTC.

The V call is TRBV7-6, the J call TRBJ1-3; TRBD1 might be the D (6 bases). Germline-derived CDR1 and CDR2 are SGHVS and FNYEAQ. CDR3 length equals 16 residues. Trimming removed 4 bases at V and 1 base at J, with 14 bases between. CDR3 sequence (DNA): TGTGCCAGCAGCTCCCTCGACAGGTTATCTGGAAACACCATATATTTT. Residues: CASSSLDRLSGNTIYF.

The rearrangement uses TRBV10-2 and TRBJ1-5, with 11 bases fitting TRBD1. This CDR3 has 15 residues. The germline V gene has CDR1 WSHSY and CDR2 SAAADI. V lost 4 bases to trimming and J lost 7 bases; unmatched junction nucleotides: 6. CDR3 residues: CASSGTGGPGQPQHF. Written as DNA, the CDR3 is TGCGCCAGCAGTGGGACAGGGGGCCCTGGGCAGCCCCAGCATTTT.

The gene calls are TRBV7-3 and TRBJ1-5, with D unresolved. V was shortened by 0 bases and J by 5 bases, with 5 bases between the two germline ends. The CDR3 is 13 amino acids. In germline, CDR1 is SGHTA, CDR2 FQGTGA. The DNA for the CDR3 is TGTGCCAGCAGCTTAACGTCAGATCAGCCCCAGCATTTT. This sequence encodes CASSLTSDQPQHF.

In this sample, this clone turned up once. The J gene is TRBJ1-2, the V gene TRBV7-9; 7 nucleotides align to TRBD1. J lost 3 bases, V lost 2 bases, and 0 bases had no gene match. The germline V gene has CDR1 SEHNR and CDR2 FQNEAQ (reference sequence). CDR3 size: 13 residues. CDR3 nucleotide sequence: TGTGCCAGCAGCTTAACAGGGGACTATGGCTACACCTTC. It encodes CASSLTGDYGYTF.

The chain combines TRBV6-1 with TRBJ1-6; the match to TRBD1 covers 7 bases. Germline CDR1 is MNHNS and CDR2 is SASEGT. CDR3 length equals 15 residues. Trimming took 6 bases from V and 10 from J; bases not matched to a gene: 12. CDR3 DNA: TGTGCCAGCAGGGTCAATCGGGACAGTATGTCACCCCTCCACTTT. Its protein product is CASRVNRDSMSPLHF.

The V gene is TRBV4-1, the J gene TRBJ2-1; the D gene is possibly TRBD2 (6 bases). Per germline, CDR1 MGHRA and CDR2 YSYEKL. V dropped 3 bases and J dropped 12 bases, with 21 bases sitting between them. This CDR3 is 15 amino acids long. The CDR3 is CASSHTDVGRGGQFF. CDR3 nucleotides: TGCGCCAGCAGCCACACAGATGTTGGAAGGGGAGGGCAGTTCTTC.

The V call is TRBV9, the J call TRBJ2-3; D is unclear. The CDR3 runs to 14 residues. V dropped 2 bases and J dropped 0 bases, with 7 bases sitting between them. Germline V lookup: CDR1 SGDLS, CDR2 YYNGEE. The CDR3 here is CASSVRSSTDTQYF. CDR3 coding DNA: TGTGCCAGCAGCGTTAGATCTAGCACAGATACGCAGTATTTT.